The text below deals with one T cell receptor beta chain. What it recognizes is unknown. Per germline, CDR1 SQVTM and CDR2 ANQGSEA. The CDR3 runs to 13 residues. J was trimmed by 4 bases and V by 6 bases; bases with no gene match: 8. This sample was included in a study of CD4 T cells in relation to SARS-CoV-2 and coronaviruses. Here immunoSEQ multiplex PCR was the method, and the copy in TCRdb shows in-frame clones only, minus some. The sample yields around 26,000 clones, around 78% seen once. CD4+ T cells from unexposed donors were obtained before the COVID-19 pandemic (2011-2018). The cells were cultured for 10 days before CD4+ T cells were isolated.

This TCR was recovered from a human donor in good health. Sequenced sample: CD4+ T cells from PBMCs, cultured in vitro. The chain recombines TRBV29-1 with TRBJ2-5, with 7 bases matching TRBD1. In nucleotides, the CDR3 is TGCAGCGTGGGGATGGCAGGGGGAGAGACCCAGTACTTC. Amino acids: CSVGMAGGETQYF.